Listed below are T cell receptor beta chains from one sample, sequenced in a study of cytomegalovirus exposure and HLA in healthy donors. Using immunoSEQ multiplex PCR, the repertoire was profiled, and TCRdb retains in-frame clones only, with some absent. The profile shows about 100,000 clones, roughly 94% of them singletons. Sequences were obtained from PBMCs. The source is a woman aged 18-29 years in good health and CMV-seronegative. The CDR3 runs from the conserved cysteine through the conserved F or W. The D gene is left open where the match is weak. The listing skips clone size in some rows; elsewhere it reads once, few, many or a size class.

abundance	d_gene	j_gene	len	v_gene	CDR3aa	CDR3nt
-	TRBD1	TRBJ1-2	12	TRBV6-5	CASQDRIYGYTF	TGTGCCAGCCAGGACAGGATCTATGGCTACACCTTC
-	-	TRBJ2-1	16	TRBV11-2	CASSRTPDSLYNEQFF	TGTGCCAGCAGCCGAACCCCGGACAGTCTCTACAATGAGCAGTTCTTC
once	TRBD2	TRBJ2-7	15	TRBV27	CASRASGGNSYEQYF	TGTGCCAGCAGGGCTAGCGGGGGTAACTCCTACGAGCAGTACTTC
-	TRBD2	TRBJ2-5	14	TRBV7-9	CASSTPGLVETQYF	TGTGCCAGCTCCACGCCGGGACTAGTAGAGACCCAGTACTTC
-	-	TRBJ1-2	12	TRBV29-1	CSVEDTGYGYTF	TGCAGCGTTGAAGACACAGGGTATGGCTACACCTTC
-	-	TRBJ1-3	17	TRBV5-1	CASSLEISAGTGNTIYF	TGCGCCAGCAGCTTGGAAATTTCGGCGGGGACTGGAAACACCATATATTTT
-	-	TRBJ1-1	14	TRBV18	CASSPYRQNTEAFF	TGTGCCAGCTCACCGTACAGGCAGAACACTGAAGCTTTCTTT
-	-	TRBJ1-4	15	TRBV27	CASSLSSGAGEKLFF	TGTGCCAGCAGTTTATCTTCAGGGGCGGGTGAAAAACTGTTTTTT
once	TRBD2	TRBJ2-5	16	TRBV7-6	CASSPSTSGSQETQYF	TGTGCCAGCAGCCCGTCGACTAGCGGTTCTCAAGAGACCCAGTACTTC
-	TRBD1	TRBJ2-1	16	TRBV30	CAWSVLGTGGNNEQFF	TGTGCCTGGAGTGTACTAGGGACAGGGGGGAACAATGAGCAGTTCTTC
-	-	TRBJ1-5	15	TRBV6-1	CASRARQDSNQPQHF	TGTGCCAGCAGAGCCAGACAGGATAGCAATCAGCCCCAGCATTTT
-	-	TRBJ2-1	14	TRBV7-6	CASSSPSQGNEQFF	TGTGCCAGCAGCTCCCCTTCCCAGGGCAATGAGCAGTTCTTC
once	TRBD1	TRBJ2-1	10	TRBV2	CASKTGRQFF	TGTGCCAGCAAGACAGGGAGGCAGTTCTTC
-	-	TRBJ2-3	15	TRBV4-3	CASSQEFLEGSTQYF	TGCGCCAGCAGCCAAGAGTTTTTGGAGGGGAGTACGCAGTATTTT
-	-	TRBJ1-6	12	TRBV25-1	CASSDGGAKLHF	TGTGCCAGCAGTGACGGGGGGGCTAAGCTCCACTTT
-	-	TRBJ2-7	13	TRBV9	CASSADRAYEQYF	TGTGCCAGCAGCGCGGACAGAGCGTACGAGCAGTACTTC
-	TRBD1	TRBJ2-2	14	TRBV5-1	CASSPGTATGELFF	TGCGCCAGCAGCCCCGGGACAGCAACCGGGGAGCTGTTTTTT
-	-	TRBJ1-1	15	TRBV6-1	CASSELEGRATEAFF	TGTGCCAGCAGTGAATTAGAAGGGAGGGCCACTGAAGCTTTCTTT
-	-	TRBJ2-5	13	TRBV27	CASSFAGGETQYF	TGTGCCAGCAGTTTTGCGGGCGGGGAGACCCAGTACTTC
-	TRBD1	TRBJ1-2	15	TRBV5-4	CASSLADRDQNGYTF	TGTGCCAGCAGCTTGGCCGACAGGGATCAGAACGGCTACACCTTC
few	-	TRBJ1-5	13	TRBV19	CASSMHGAEAQHF	TGTGCCAGTAGTATGCATGGTGCGGAAGCCCAGCATTTT
-	-	TRBJ2-2	12	TRBV15	CATSPYTGELFF	TGTGCCACCAGCCCATACACCGGGGAGCTGTTTTTT
-	-	TRBJ1-2	14	TRBV7-9	CASSPLGAGYGYTF	TGTGCCAGCAGCCCCCTAGGGGCGGGGTATGGCTACACCTTC
once	-	TRBJ2-3	15	TRBV7-2	CASSRSRQDTDTQYF	TGTGCCAGCAGCCGCTCGAGACAGGACACAGATACGCAGTATTTT
-	-	TRBJ2-4	15	TRBV27	CASSWGPQGQGIQYF	TGTGCCAGCAGTTGGGGCCCCCAGGGGCAAGGCATTCAGTACTTC
-	-	TRBJ2-7	14	TRBV9	CASSVLQAFGEQYF	TGTGCCAGCAGCGTATTACAGGCCTTCGGCGAGCAGTACTTC
-	TRBD2	TRBJ2-5	14	TRBV10-2	CASSAGLAIETQYF	TGCGCCAGCAGTGCGGGACTAGCGATAGAGACCCAGTACTTC
-	TRBD1	TRBJ1-1	16	TRBV4-1	CASSQKQGAKNTEAFF	TGCGCCAGCAGCCAAAAACAGGGGGCTAAGAACACTGAAGCTTTCTTT
-	-	TRBJ2-2	14	TRBV7-7	CASSLDRVGGELFF	TGTGCTAGCAGCTTAGACCGGGTAGGCGGGGAGCTGTTTTTT
-	-	TRBJ1-6	12	TRBV7-9	CASRSNDGDFRF	TGTGCCAGCAGATCCAACGACGGGGATTTTCGCTTT
once	-	TRBJ1-6	14	TRBV4-3	CASSQEQESSPLHF	TGCGCCAGCAGCCAAGAACAGGAGAGCTCACCCCTCCACTTT
-	TRBD2	TRBJ2-1	19	TRBV5-1	CASSSTGGTSGHSYNEQFF	TGCGCCAGCAGCTCCACAGGGGGGACTAGCGGACACTCCTACAATGAGCAGTTCTTC
-	-	TRBJ2-3	15	TRBV30	CAWSGTARLSDTQYF	TGTGCCTGGAGCGGAACAGCAAGGTTATCAGATACGCAGTATTTT
-	TRBD2	TRBJ2-3	15	TRBV9	CASSSSGGRTDTQYF	TGTGCCAGCAGCTCGAGCGGGGGGCGCACAGATACGCAGTATTTT
-	TRBD2	TRBJ2-7	18	TRBV15	CATSRDSGGASGRYEQYF	TGTGCCACCAGCAGAGATTCGGGGGGGGCTAGCGGGAGGTACGAGCAGTACTTC
-	-	TRBJ2-5	15	TRBV5-1	CASSPTRSLQETQYF	TGCGCCAGCAGCCCTACGAGGAGTCTCCAAGAGACCCAGTACTTC
-	TRBD1	TRBJ1-1	14	TRBV7-3	CASSPGQGNTEAFF	TGTGCCAGCAGCCCAGGACAGGGGAACACTGAAGCTTTCTTT
-	-	TRBJ2-1	15	TRBV7-6	CASSLGQGSYNEQFF	TGTGCCAGCAGCTTAGGGCAGGGCTCCTACAATGAGCAGTTCTTC
-	-	TRBJ1-1	13	TRBV5-1	CASGPLSGTEAFF	TGCGCCAGCGGCCCTCTATCAGGCACTGAAGCTTTCTTT
once	-	TRBJ2-7	13	TRBV5-4	CASSFDSTYEQYF	TGTGCCAGCAGCTTCGACTCCACCTACGAGCAGTACTTC
-	-	TRBJ2-3	15	TRBV6-5	CASSYAGTLTDTQYF	TGTGCCAGCAGTTACGCGGGGACTCTCACAGATACGCAGTATTTT
-	TRBD1	TRBJ1-4	16	TRBV7-9	CASSFGQGSTNEKLFF	TGTGCCAGCAGCTTCGGACAGGGGAGTACTAATGAAAAACTGTTTTTT
-	-	TRBJ2-5	14	TRBV5-6	CASSEQGGVGTQYF	TGTGCCAGCAGCGAACAGGGAGGGGTTGGGACCCAGTACTTC
-	TRBD1	TRBJ2-7	15	TRBV5-4	CASSLTDRVQLAPYF	TGTGCCAGCAGCCTTACGGACAGGGTCCAACTTGCCCCGTACTTC
-	TRBD1	TRBJ1-2	14	TRBV6-6	CASRRQGLNYGYTF	TGTGCCAGCCGACGACAGGGGCTTAATTATGGCTACACCTTC
once	TRBD1	TRBJ2-7	15	TRBV6-5	CASSPYGTATYEQYF	TGTGCCAGCAGTCCGTACGGGACAGCAACCTACGAGCAGTACTTC
-	-	TRBJ1-1	13	TRBV2	CASSAGDISEAFF	TGTGCCAGCAGCGCAGGGGACATATCTGAAGCTTTCTTT
once	-	TRBJ1-2	13	TRBV10-3	CAISDGGQEGYTF	TGTGCCATCAGTGACGGGGGGCAGGAGGGCTACACCTTC
-	TRBD1	TRBJ1-3	18	TRBV6-1	CASSELWGQTSSGNTIYF	TGTGCCAGCAGTGAACTTTGGGGACAGACAAGCTCTGGAAACACCATATATTTT
few	-	TRBJ2-7	13	TRBV10-1	CASLPLTGYEQYF	TGCGCCAGCTTACCCTTGACAGGTTACGAGCAGTACTTC
once	-	TRBJ1-1	12	TRBV18	CASSPGGSEAFF	TGTGCCAGCTCACCAGGGGGGTCTGAAGCTTTCTTT
-	TRBD2	TRBJ2-7	14	TRBV5-1	CATRPSGSAYEQYF	TGCGCCACCAGACCTAGCGGGAGCGCCTACGAGCAGTACTTC
-	TRBD2	TRBJ2-2	17	TRBV5-1	CASSLVGLAGFTGELFF	TGCGCCAGCAGCTTGGTCGGGCTAGCGGGCTTCACCGGGGAGCTGTTTTTT
-	TRBD2	TRBJ2-1	15	TRBV5-4	CASSLGLAGYNEQFF	TGTGCCAGCAGCTTGGGACTAGCGGGATACAATGAGCAGTTCTTC
-	TRBD1	TRBJ2-7	14	TRBV27	CASKVSGQGYEQYF	TGTGCCAGCAAAGTCTCAGGACAGGGCTACGAGCAGTACTTC
-	TRBD2	TRBJ2-7	14	TRBV10-3	CAIKPGLEGLGQYF	TGTGCCATCAAACCGGGACTAGAGGGTTTAGGGCAGTACTTC
once	-	TRBJ2-1	14	TRBV30	CAWRGGAGYNEQFF	TGTGCCTGGAGAGGTGGGGCAGGCTACAATGAGCAGTTCTTC
-	TRBD1	TRBJ1-1	15	TRBV10-3	CAISESHRGNTEAFF	TGTGCCATCAGTGAGTCACACAGGGGGAACACTGAAGCTTTCTTT